Below, 15 T cell receptor beta chains from the same sample are listed, as sequenced in a study of CDR3 diversity in severe acne. TCRdb called the PCR reads again in MiXCR, with one record for every CDR3 protein. The sample lists about 93,000 distinct CDR3 sequences; about half were seen once. Specimen: blood. The receptors stem from a male donor in good health, serving as a control.

This clonotype showed up just once. One end of the junction is discordant with germline, which a read error may explain. The V and J genes are TRBV6-4 and TRBJ2-1, with 12 bases that match TRBD2. The CDR3 totals 15 residues. Germline values: CDR1 MRHNA, CDR2 SNTAGT. The CDR3 nucleotides read TGTGGCAGCGGTCGGACTAGCGGGGCCAACAATGAGCAGTTCTTC. Amino acid sequence: CGSGRTSGANNEQFF.

The V and J genes are TRBV20-1 and TRBJ1-5; D uncertain. V was shortened by 0 bases and J by 11 bases, with 17 bases between the two germline ends. The CDR3 sequence is 14 residues long. Per germline, CDR1 DFQATT and CDR2 SNEGSKA (reference sequence). In nucleotides, the CDR3 is TGCAGTGCTAGAGATCCGGCTGGGAAACAGTCCCAGCATTTT. Translated: CSARDPAGKQSQHF.

Notes on this clonotype: Because the CDR3 is missing its conserved closing phenylalanine or tryptophan, this is likely a read error. It is unclear where the CDR3 begins or ends on the DNA, so no DNA is shown, and the CDR3 is as TCRdb lists it. V usage is TRBV6-6 and J usage is TRBJ2-1; the D call of TRBD1 is as the table states it, not checked on the DNA. Germline CDR1 reads MNHNY; CDR2 reads SVGAGI (reference sequence). The CDR3 sequence runs 16 residues, both termini included. The CDR3 region is CASSYGGRRDGYTFGS.

This clonotype came up a few times. This rearrangement joins TRBV20-1 to TRBJ2-7; tentative D call: TRBD2 (5 bases). This CDR3 contains 14 residues. Deletions cut 0 bases from V and 2 bases from J, with 11 bases between. The germline gives CDR1 DFQATT, CDR2 SNEGSKA (reference sequence). As DNA, the CDR3 is TGCAGTGCTAGAGATTGGCGGGCGACCTACGAGCAGTACTTC. It encodes CSARDWRATYEQYF.

By its share, this clonotype is medium-sized. V usage is TRBV7-3 and J usage is TRBJ2-1, with 7 bases that match TRBD1. Losses at the gene ends were 5 bases for V and 3 bases for J; bases not matched to a gene: 7. Germline V gene sequence: CDR1 SGHTA, CDR2 FQGTGA. CDR3 length: 15 amino acids. The CDR3 DNA is TGTGCCAGCAGCCAAACCGGGACAGACTACAATGAGCAGTTCTTC. This translates into CASSQTGTDYNEQFF.

J is TRBJ1-5 and V is TRBV5-1, with D unresolved. Germline V gives CDR1 SGHRS, CDR2 YFSETQ. This CDR3 is 16 amino acids long. Between the trimmed V and J ends, which lost 0 bases and 0 bases, there was a span of 10 bases. The CDR3 loop is CASSLEPAYSNQPQHF. CDR3 sequence (DNA): TGCGCCAGCAGCTTGGAACCTGCTTATAGCAATCAGCCCCAGCATTTT.

The sample holds one count of this clonotype. The chain links TRBV28 to TRBJ2-7; 9 nucleotides align to TRBD2. CDR1 and CDR2 from the germline V gene are MDHEN and SYDVKM. The ends lost 5 bases at V and 7 bases at J; junction bases unmatched: 15. This CDR3 is 16 amino acids long. The CDR3 bases are TGTGCCAGCAGTATCCCCGAGGGACTAGCCCGGGGAGAGCAGTACTTC. It is translated as CASSIPEGLARGEQYF.

By sample share, this clonotype is medium-sized. This chain uses TRBV7-2 with TRBJ2-5; D is ambiguous. The CDR3 runs to 13 residues. Germline CDR1 is SGHTA and CDR2 is FQGNSA. The V and J ends lost 1 base and 5 bases respectively, with 8 bases between them. The CDR3 bases are TGTGCCAGCAGCTTAGGGTGGTTGGAGACCCAGTACTTC. It specifies CASSLGWLETQYF.

The chain links TRBV19 to TRBJ2-7; 10 nucleotides match TRBD1. Germline values: CDR1 LNHDA, CDR2 SQIVND (reference sequence). With V trimmed by 11 bases and J by 5 bases, 9 bases remained unmatched. The length of the CDR3 is 13 residues. The CDR3 sequence is CASSGTGANEQYF. The DNA for the CDR3 is TGTGCCTCTTCCGGGACAGGGGCCAACGAGCAGTACTTC.

This clonotype was observed many times. V usage is TRBV9 and J usage is TRBJ1-3; maybe TRBD1 (5 bases). CDR3 length: 15 amino acids. CDR1 and CDR2 from the germline V gene are SGDLS and YYNGEE. The V end lost 3 bases, the J end lost 4 bases, and 14 bases lay between the germline ends. The CDR3 protein is CASSATSGSGNTIYF. The CDR3, as DNA: TGTGCCAGCAGCGCAACTTCAGGGTCCGGAAACACCATATATTTT.

This chain connects TRBV7-8 to TRBJ2-2; D gene ambiguous. The CDR3 has 14 amino acids. The germline V gene has CDR1 SGHVS and CDR2 FQNEAQ. Trimming took 3 bases from V and 3 from J, leaving 8 bases between them. CDR3 sequence reads: CASSLAGHTGELFF. The CDR3 DNA sequence: TGTGCCAGCAGCTTGGCAGGCCACACCGGGGAGCTGTTTTTT.

With regard to this clonotype: This may be a read error: a much more frequent sequence differs by one nucleotide. The CDR3 here is CATHPGQGGTGELLF. The CDR3 nucleotides are TGTGCCACCCACCCGGGACAGGGAGGGACCGGGGAGCTGCTTTTT. The rearrangement links TRBV24-1 to TRBJ2-2; 9 bases agree with TRBD1. The CDR3 extends over 15 amino acids. Germline V lookup: CDR1 KGHDR, CDR2 SFDVKD.

V and J are TRBV20-1 and TRBJ2-5; 7 bases agree with TRBD2. V gave up 5 bases and J gave up 5 bases; unmatched junction bases: 5. CDR3 length: 12 residues. Germline CDR1 and CDR2: DFQATT and SNEGSKA (reference sequence). The CDR3 DNA reads TGCAGTGCTGGGGGGGACTACGAGACCCAGTACTTC. Translating gives CSAGGDYETQYF.

Notes on this clonotype: A read error may produce the germline difference seen at one junction end. The rearrangement joins TRBV7-7 to TRBJ2-5; 7 bases line up with TRBD2. This CDR3 region has 16 residues. CDR1 is SSHAT, CDR2 FNYEAQ, per germline (reference sequence). DNA of the CDR3: TGTGCTAGCAGCTTTGACGCTTCTAGCGGCCAAGAGACCCAGTACTTC. Its translation is CASSFDASSGQETQYF.

There are many counts of this clonotype. V gene TRBV27 combines with J gene TRBJ1-5, with D maybe TRBD1 (6 bases). The CDR3 runs 16 residues. Between the trimmed V and J ends, which lost 3 bases and 0 bases, there was a span of 12 bases. Germline CDR1 MNHEY, CDR2 SMNVEV (reference sequence). The CDR3 nucleotides are TGTGCCAGCAGTTTGCAGGGGCCCTATAGCAATCAGCCCCAGCATTTT. Translating gives CASSLQGPYSNQPQHF.